This T cell receptor (beta chain) was identified during a study of blood T cell repertoires in COVID-19. Study background: Italy, Spain and the United States were the sources of the convalescent and acute COVID-19 samples. In each case, the material was cDNA or gDNA derived from T cells, B-cell-depleted T cells, or PBMCs.

Per the original methods: Estimates of nucleated cell counts were drawn from the amplification of reference gene primers. The repertoire was sequenced with immunoSEQ multiplex PCR; TCRdb's copy has only in-frame clones and lacks some. V and J calls and clone size are those listed in that table; D and trimming were worked out from the DNA. Found here are about 160,000 clones, roughly 86% of them singletons; the top ten hold approximately 7%. The V end lost 4 bases, the J end lost 6 bases, and 12 bases lay between the germline ends. There are 13 residues in the CDR3. Germline V gives CDR1 ENHRY, CDR2 SYGVKD.

The TCR originated in a man aged 50-60 years with active or convalescent COVID-19. This rearrangement joins TRBV10-3 to TRBJ1-1, with D maybe TRBD1 (6 bases). Material: peripheral blood. The chain's CDR3 is CAISVPGDPEAFF. CDR3 in DNA: TGTGCCATCAGTGTACCAGGGGACCCTGAAGCTTTCTTT.